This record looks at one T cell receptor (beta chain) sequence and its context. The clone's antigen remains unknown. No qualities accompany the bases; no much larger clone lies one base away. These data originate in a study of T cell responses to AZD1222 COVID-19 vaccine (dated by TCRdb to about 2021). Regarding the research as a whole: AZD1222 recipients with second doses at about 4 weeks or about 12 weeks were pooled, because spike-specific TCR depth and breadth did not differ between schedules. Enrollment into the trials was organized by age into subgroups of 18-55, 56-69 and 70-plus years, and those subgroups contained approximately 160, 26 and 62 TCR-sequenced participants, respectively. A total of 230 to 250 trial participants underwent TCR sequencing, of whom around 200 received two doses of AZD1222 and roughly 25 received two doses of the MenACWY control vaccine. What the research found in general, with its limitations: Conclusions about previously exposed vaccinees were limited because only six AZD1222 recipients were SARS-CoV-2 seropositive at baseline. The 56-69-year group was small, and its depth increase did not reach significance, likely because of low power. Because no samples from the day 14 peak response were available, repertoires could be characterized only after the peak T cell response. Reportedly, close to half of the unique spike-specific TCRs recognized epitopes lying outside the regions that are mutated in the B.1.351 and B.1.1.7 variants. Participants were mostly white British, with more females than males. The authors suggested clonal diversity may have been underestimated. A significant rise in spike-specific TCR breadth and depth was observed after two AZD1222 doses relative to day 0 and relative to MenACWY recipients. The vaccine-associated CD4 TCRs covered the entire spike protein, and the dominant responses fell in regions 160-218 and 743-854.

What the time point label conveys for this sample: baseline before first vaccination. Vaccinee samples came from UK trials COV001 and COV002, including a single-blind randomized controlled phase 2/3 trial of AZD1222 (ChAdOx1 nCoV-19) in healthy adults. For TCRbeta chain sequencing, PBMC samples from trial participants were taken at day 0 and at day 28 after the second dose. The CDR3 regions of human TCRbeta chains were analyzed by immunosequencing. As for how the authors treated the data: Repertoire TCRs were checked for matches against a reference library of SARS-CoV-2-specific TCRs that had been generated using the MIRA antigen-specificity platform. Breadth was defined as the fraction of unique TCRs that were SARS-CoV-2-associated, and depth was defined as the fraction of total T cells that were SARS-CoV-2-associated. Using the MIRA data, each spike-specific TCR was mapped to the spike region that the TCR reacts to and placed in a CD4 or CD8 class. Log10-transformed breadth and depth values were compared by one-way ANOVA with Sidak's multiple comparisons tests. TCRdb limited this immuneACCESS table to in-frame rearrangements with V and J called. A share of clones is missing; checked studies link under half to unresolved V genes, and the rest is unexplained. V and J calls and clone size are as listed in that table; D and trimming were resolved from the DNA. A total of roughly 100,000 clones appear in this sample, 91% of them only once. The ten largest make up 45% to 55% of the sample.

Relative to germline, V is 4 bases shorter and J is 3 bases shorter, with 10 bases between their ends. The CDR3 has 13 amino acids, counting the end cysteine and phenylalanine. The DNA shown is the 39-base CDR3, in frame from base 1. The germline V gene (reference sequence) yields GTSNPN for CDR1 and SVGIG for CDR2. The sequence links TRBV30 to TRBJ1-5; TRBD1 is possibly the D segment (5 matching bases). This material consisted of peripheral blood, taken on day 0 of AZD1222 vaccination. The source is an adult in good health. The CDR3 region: CAWNKGINQPQHF. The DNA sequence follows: TGTGCCTGGAATAAGGGGATCAATCAGCCCCAGCATTTT.